The clone carrying this T cell receptor beta chain appeared a few times. The sample originates from a study of T-cell memory formation after mild COVID-19. On the study more broadly: The TCR clusters were mostly specific to one donor.

MiXCR, run by TCRdb on the 5' RACE reads, gives a single entry per CDR3 protein. The sample shows fewer than 550,000 distinct CDR3 sequences, 15% to 25% of them seen only once. In germline, CDR1 is ENHRY, CDR2 SYGVKD. Trimming removed 8 bases from V and 5 bases from J; junction bases left unmatched: 0. CDR3 length: 12 residues. This clonotype was sampled from an adult woman who had mild COVID-19 (a few samples of this study predate the infection). Cell type and time point are not known. Material: PBMCs or a T cell subset sorted from them (not recorded which). The chain has TRBV10-3 and TRBJ1-5, with 10 bases fitting TRBD1. DNA of the CDR3: TGTGCCATCGGGACAGGGGATCAGCCCCAGCATTTT. This encodes CAIGTGDQPQHF.